The entry that follows covers one T cell receptor (beta chain) sequence. Its antigen is not known. This specimen belongs to a study of T-cell reconstitution after alpha-beta-depleted transplantation in children. Preparation of the TCRbeta library involved a method that used unique molecular identifiers. TCRdb redid the calling of the PCR reads with MiXCR, one entry per CDR3 protein. The sample includes 800,000 to 1,000,000 distinct CDR3 sequences, roughly 29% of them seen just once. Trimming cost V 4 bases and J 5 bases, with 10 bases left between them. Germline loops: CDR1 KGHSH, CDR2 LQKENI. The CDR3 runs to 13 residues. Findings and caveats of the study: Where alpha-beta T cells came from about two months after transplant was reportedly several hundred expanded graft clones. Where some patients showed high TCRbeta diversity at day 60, it came from recipient T cells and thymic progenitors that had survived. A year post-transplant, T-cell counts and diversity derived mostly from newly produced T cells.

This receptor was taken from a boy younger than two who had a stem cell transplant for SCID, so the T cells may come from the graft donor. The chain carries TRBV18 and TRBJ2-3, with D possibly matching TRBD2 (6 bases). The starting material was PBMCs, mostly from graft donor cells, obtained 360 days after TCRalphabeta/CD19-depleted stem cell transplant. CDR3 DNA: TGTGCCAGCTCACGATCTAGCGAAGATACGCAGTATTTT. Translation: CASSRSSEDTQYF.